The TCR beta chain described here comes from a study of blood T cell repertoires in COVID-19. Study-wide background: Samples came from the United States, Italy and Spain, spanning acute and convalescent COVID-19. T cells, B-cell-depleted T cells, or PBMCs supplied cDNA or gDNA.

As processed by the authors: Reference gene primer amplification gave estimated nucleated cell counts. Some clones are missing from TCRdb's copy, which holds only in-frame ones; the method was immunoSEQ multiplex PCR. That table is the source of V, J and clone size, and D and trimming were worked out from the DNA. The sample consists of about 160,000 clones, roughly 77% of them appearing once. Germline loops: CDR1 KGHDR, CDR2 SFDVKD. There are 13 residues in the CDR3. The V gene lost 6 bases and the J gene lost 1 base, with 8 bases spanning the gap. The TCR sequence derives from a human donor in a cohort sampled during active COVID-19. Source material: peripheral blood. The chain recombines TRBV24-1 with TRBJ2-5; D remains ambiguous. The CDR3 nucleotides are TGTGCCACCAGTTCTCCGGGCCAAGAGACCCAGTACTTC. Its translation: CATSSPGQETQYF.